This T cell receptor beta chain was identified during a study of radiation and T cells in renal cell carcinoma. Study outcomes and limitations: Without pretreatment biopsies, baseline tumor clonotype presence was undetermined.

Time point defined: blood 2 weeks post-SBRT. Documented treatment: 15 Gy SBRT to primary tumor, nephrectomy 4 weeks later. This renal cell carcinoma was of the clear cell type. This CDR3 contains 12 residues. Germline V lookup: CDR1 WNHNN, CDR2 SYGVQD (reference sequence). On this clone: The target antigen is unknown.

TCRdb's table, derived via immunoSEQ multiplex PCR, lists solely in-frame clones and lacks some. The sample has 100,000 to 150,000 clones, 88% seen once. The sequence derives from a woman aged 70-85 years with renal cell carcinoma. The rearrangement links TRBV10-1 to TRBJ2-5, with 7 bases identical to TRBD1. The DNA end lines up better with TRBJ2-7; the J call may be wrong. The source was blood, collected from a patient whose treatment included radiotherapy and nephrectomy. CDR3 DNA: TGCGCCAGCGGGGGACAGAGCTACGAGCAGTACTTC. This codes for CASGGQSYEQYF.